This T cell receptor beta chain was identified in a study of blood T cell repertoires in COVID-19. Sequencing was performed with immunoSEQ multiplex PCR; in TCRdb, only in-frame clones are kept and a portion is missing. Among 130,000 to 150,000 clones listed, 80% were seen once. This receptor was identified in a woman aged 45-60 years with acute or convalescent COVID-19. Sequencing input: peripheral blood.

The CDR3 loop reads CASSLVRGNGEQFF. The CDR3 bases are TGTGCCAGCAGCTTAGTCCGGGGGAACGGTGAGCAGTTCTTC. This chain uses TRBV11-3 with TRBJ2-1; possible D gene TRBD2, 6 bases. CDR1 and CDR2 (germline): SGHNT, YENEEA. Trimming took 1 base from V and 9 from J, leaving 13 bases between them. CDR3 length equals 14 residues.